This passage covers 32 T cell receptor beta chains from one sample sequenced in a study of neoadjuvant anti-PD-1 for oral cavity cancer. TCRdb's table, derived via immunoSEQ multiplex PCR, lists solely in-frame clones and lacks some. The sample yields more than 12,000 clones, just over 70% seen once. Sequenced here: PBMCs, sampled before nivolumab (anti-PD-1) treatment. Receptors originate from a person between 35 and 79 years old with oral cavity squamous cell carcinoma.

This sequence joins TRBV6-5 and TRBJ1-2; TRBD1 agrees at 7 bases. This CDR3 has 14 amino acids. V trimming: 4 bases; J trimming: 4 bases; junction bases outside the gene matches: 6. Germline V CDR1 and CDR2: MNHEY, SVGAGI. CDR3 amino acids: CASSSPDRVYGYTF. The DNA for the CDR3 is TGTGCCAGCAGTTCTCCAGACAGGGTCTATGGCTACACCTTC.

V usage is TRBV20-1 and J usage is TRBJ2-7; D possibly uses TRBD1 or TRBD2 (5 bases each). The CDR3 has 11 residues. The germline CDR1 and CDR2 sequences are DFQATT and SNEGSKA (reference sequence). V dropped 5 bases and J dropped 12 bases, with 17 bases sitting between them. Here the CDR3 DNA reads TGCAGTGCTCGGGACCCCCCTGTTCGGTACTTC. This translates into CSARDPPVRYF.

As for this clone: The junction departs from germline at one end; a sequencing error may be responsible. The chain links TRBV7-7 to TRBJ1-2; D is possibly TRBD1 (6 bases). There are 14 residues in the CDR3. Germline CDR1 and CDR2: SSHAT and FNYEAQ (reference sequence). CDR3 in amino acids: CASSLWGRVGGYTF. DNA for the CDR3: TGTGCTAGCAGCTTATGGGGGCGGGTCGGAGGCTACACCTTC.

The chain recombines TRBV7-9 with TRBJ2-7; D unresolved. The CDR3 has 14 amino acids. Looked up from germline, CDR1 is SEHNR and CDR2 is FQNEAQ (reference sequence). V lost 1 base and J lost 5, with 12 bases in between. The DNA of the CDR3 is TGTGCCAGCAGCTTAGAACAAACCTATAACGAGCAGTACTTC. It translates to CASSLEQTYNEQYF.

The V gene is TRBV5-1, the J gene TRBJ2-5, with D possibly matching TRBD2 (5 bases). The CDR3 length is 14 residues. Trimming removed 0 bases at V and 1 base at J, with 7 bases between. CDR1 and CDR2 from the germline V gene are SGHRS and YFSETQ. The CDR3 protein is CASSLVDSQETQYF. In nucleotides, the CDR3 is TGCGCCAGCAGCTTGGTGGACTCCCAAGAGACCCAGTACTTC.

The chain has TRBV7-6 and TRBJ1-1; 7 nucleotides align to TRBD1. This CDR3 has 15 residues. Per germline, CDR1 SGHVS and CDR2 FNYEAQ. Losses at the gene ends were 4 bases for V and 7 bases for J; bases not matched to a gene: 12. The CDR3 sequence is CASSSIRDSYLEAFF. The CDR3 nucleotides read TGTGCCAGCAGCTCAATCCGGGACAGCTACCTTGAAGCTTTCTTT.

This clone was counted a single time. The rearrangement links TRBV4-2 to TRBJ1-2, with a tentative D call TRBD1 (5 bases). V was clipped by 3 bases and J by 8 bases, with 22 bases between them. Per the germline V gene, CDR1 is LGHNA and CDR2 is YNFKEQ. The CDR3 sequence is 16 residues long. CDR3 nucleotide sequence: TGTGCCAGCAGCCACCCCCTGGTGGTAGGGGCAGGAGGCTACACCTTC. Its protein product is CASSHPLVVGAGGYTF.

This clone is a singleton in its sample. The V and J genes are TRBV4-1 and TRBJ1-4, with no clear D. The CDR3 has 13 amino acids. Germline V gene data show CDR1 as MGHRA and CDR2 as YSYEKL. Trimming stripped 2 bases from V and 8 bases from J, with 9 bases between. In DNA form, the CDR3 reads TGCGCCAGCAGCCAAAACCTAGTGGAAAAACTGTTTTTT. This codes for CASSQNLVEKLFF.

This clone was picked up one time. The chain links TRBV5-1 to TRBJ1-2; no definite D call. Germline V gives CDR1 SGHRS, CDR2 YFSETQ. The CDR3 is 14 amino acids. V lost 0 bases, J lost 7 bases, and 13 bases lay in between. The DNA of the CDR3 is TGCGCCAGCAGCTTGGATACGGACTTCCGTGGCTACACCTTC. Amino acid sequence: CASSLDTDFRGYTF.

The rearrangement joins TRBV20-1 to TRBJ1-1; D unclear. Looked up from germline, CDR1 is DFQATT and CDR2 is SNEGSKA (reference sequence). There are 11 residues in the CDR3. Deletions cut 0 bases from V and 8 bases from J, with 7 bases between. Written as DNA, the CDR3 is TGCAGTGCTAGAGAGGTTCCGGAAGCTTTCTTT. Protein sequence: CSAREVPEAFF.

This clone occurred a few times. This chain connects TRBV28 to TRBJ1-5; D is perhaps TRBD1 (6 bases). Germline V gene sequence: CDR1 MDHEN, CDR2 SYDVKM. Trimming took 6 bases from V and 10 from J, leaving 22 bases between them. The length of the CDR3 is 15 residues. The CDR3 sequence: CASSRDTRSISPQHF. The CDR3 region has the DNA TGTGCCAGCAGCCGGGACACCCGTTCAATCAGCCCCCAGCATTTT.

The chain joins TRBV28 to TRBJ2-2; possibly TRBD1 for D (6 bases). V was shortened by 5 bases and J by 3 bases, with 7 bases between the two germline ends. Germline assignment: CDR1 MDHEN and CDR2 SYDVKM. CDR3 size: 13 residues. The CDR3 DNA follows: TGTGCCAGCAGTAACAGGGACACCGGGGAGCTGTTTTTT. Residues: CASSNRDTGELFF.

V usage is TRBV19 and J usage is TRBJ2-2, with D hard to call. CDR3 length equals 15 residues. The germline CDR1 and CDR2 sequences are LNHDA and SQIVND (reference sequence). Deletions cut 4 bases from V and 0 bases from J, with 9 bases between. CDR3 in amino acids: CASSRGNTNTGELFF. The DNA for the CDR3 is TGTGCCAGTAGTAGAGGCAACACGAACACCGGGGAGCTGTTTTTT.

This chain joins TRBV27 and TRBJ1-2; 8 bases agree with TRBD1. Germline CDR1 MNHEY, CDR2 SMNVEV (reference sequence). The CDR3 runs 14 residues. J lost 8 bases, V lost 0 bases, and 5 bases had no gene match. The CDR3 reads CASSLSTGVAGYTF. The CDR3 nucleotides read TGTGCCAGCAGTTTATCGACAGGGGTTGCCGGCTACACCTTC.

This clone was observed a few times. The chain is built from TRBV9 and TRBJ1-1, with D unclear. The ends were cut back, 0 bases at V and 1 base at J, with 13 bases in the middle. The CDR3 has 16 amino acids. CDR1 is SGDLS and CDR2 is YYNGEE in the germline V gene. CDR3 nucleotides: TGTGCCAGCAGCGTAGGGCCTGTTGGTGGGAACACTGAAGCTTTCTTT. Amino acids: CASSVGPVGGNTEAFF.

The V and J genes are TRBV27 and TRBJ1-5; 10 nucleotides align to TRBD1. Per the germline V gene, CDR1 is MNHEY and CDR2 is SMNVEV (reference sequence). V shed 6 bases, J shed 6 bases, and the junction held 8 bases outside the gene matches. CDR3 length: 15 residues. The DNA for the CDR3 is TGTGCCAGCAGGACAGGACAGGGGGTGGCTCAGCCCCAGCATTTT. Translated, it gives CASRTGQGVAQPQHF.

The J gene is TRBJ2-5, the V gene TRBV5-1, with D unclear. With 0 bases removed from V and 3 bases from J, the gap between germline ends came to 6 bases. Germline CDR1 reads SGHRS; CDR2 reads YFSETQ. CDR3 length equals 13 residues. The CDR3 bases are TGCGCCAGCAGCTTGGTTCGGGAAGAGACCCAGTACTTC. This sequence encodes CASSLVREETQYF.

V is TRBV6-1 and J is TRBJ2-3, with D tentatively TRBD2 (6 bases). Germline CDR1 MNHNS, CDR2 SASEGT. The CDR3 is 15 amino acids. The V end lost 8 bases, the J end lost 5 bases, and 20 bases lay between the germline ends. The CDR3 loop is CASLEGSPKEDTQYF. The CDR3 coding sequence is TGTGCCAGCCTGGAGGGCTCCCCAAAGGAAGATACGCAGTATTTT.

This chain connects TRBV19 to TRBJ1-6; a weak D match, TRBD1 (6 bases). The CDR3 consists of 13 residues. V dropped 5 bases and J dropped 7 bases, with 9 bases sitting between them. CDR1 and CDR2 (germline): LNHDA, SQIVND (reference sequence). This CDR3 reads CASSPRGNSPLHF. The DNA of the CDR3 is TGTGCCAGTAGTCCGAGGGGGAATTCACCCCTCCACTTT.

In its sample, this clone was seen a few times. The DNA for the CDR3 is TGTGCCAGCAGCTTTGCACTAGCGGTACTTCACAATGAGCAGTTCTTC. This translates into CASSFALAVLHNEQFF. V usage is TRBV7-9 and J usage is TRBJ2-1; the match to TRBD2 covers 8 bases. Germline V gene sequence: CDR1 SEHNR, CDR2 FQNEAQ (reference sequence). Unmatched junction bases numbered 9, after V lost 3 bases and J lost 5 bases. The CDR3 is made up of 16 amino acids.

This clone was recorded a few times. The chain employs TRBV27 and TRBJ1-5; the D gene is possibly TRBD1 (5 bases). Trimming shortened V by 3 bases and J by 3 bases, and 9 bases separated the two germline ends. The CDR3 is made up of 14 amino acids. CDR1 MNHEY and CDR2 SMNVEV come from the germline V gene (reference sequence). CDR3 residues: CASSFRQYNQPQHF. Written as DNA, the CDR3 is TGTGCCAGCAGTTTTCGACAGTACAATCAGCCCCAGCATTTT.

This rearrangement joins TRBV6-1 to TRBJ2-6; 10 bases are shared with TRBD1. Per germline, CDR1 MNHNS and CDR2 SASEGT. The CDR3 length is 18 residues. The V segment lost 4 bases and the J segment 3 bases; nucleotides outside the gene matches: 9. Here the CDR3 reads CASSAWTGGYGGANVLTF. The CDR3 coding sequence is TGTGCCAGCAGTGCCTGGACAGGGGGTTATGGTGGGGCCAACGTCCTGACTTTC.

This clone was counted between two and nine times. The CDR3 spells CASRPGTEHEQYF. In nucleotides, the CDR3 is TGCGCCAGCAGACCCGGGACCGAGCACGAGCAGTACTTC. The chain carries TRBV5-1 and TRBJ2-7, with D perhaps given as TRBD1 or TRBD2 (5 bases each). V was cut by 5 bases and J by 5 bases, with 14 bases left in between. Germline CDR1 and CDR2: SGHRS and YFSETQ. The CDR3 loop spans 13 amino acids.

The chain couples TRBV19 to TRBJ2-3; TRBD1 matches at 9 bases. The CDR3 has 14 amino acids. Germline V lookup: CDR1 LNHDA, CDR2 SQIVND (reference sequence). J gave up 3 bases and V 4 bases, and 2 bases lay outside the gene matches. DNA of the CDR3: TGTGCCAGTAGTACGACAGGGGGAACAGATACGCAGTATTTT. This gives the protein CASSTTGGTDTQYF. Complete variable domain (other parts from reference TRBV19 and TRBJ2-3): DGGITQSPKYLFRKEGQNVTLSCEQNLNHDAMYWYRQDPGQGLRLIYYSQIVNDFQKGDIAEGYSVSREKKESFPLTVTSAQKNPTAFYLCASSTTGGTDTQYFGPGTRLTVL.

The V call is TRBV6-1, the J call TRBJ2-2; D remains unclear. The CDR3 is 14 amino acids. V was clipped by 4 bases and J by 0 bases, with 6 bases between them. Germline values: CDR1 MNHNS, CDR2 SASEGT. The CDR3 sequence is CASSGPANTGELFF. DNA of the CDR3: TGTGCCAGCAGTGGCCCAGCGAACACCGGGGAGCTGTTTTTT.

The chain recombines TRBV7-2 with TRBJ1-1; D call uncertain. V lost 2 bases, J lost 0 bases, and 4 bases lay in between. Germline values: CDR1 SGHTA, CDR2 FQGNSA. The CDR3 is 13 residues long. As DNA, the CDR3 is TGTGCCAGCAGCTTAATGGTGAACACTGAAGCTTTCTTT. Protein product: CASSLMVNTEAFF.

The gene calls are TRBV2 and TRBJ1-2, with a tentative D call TRBD1 (6 bases). The CDR3 consists of 14 residues. Germline CDR1 SNHLY, CDR2 FYNNEI. Trimming took off 6 bases at V and 7 bases at J, with 18 bases between the two ends. The CDR3 loop reads CASRRGAVRGGYTF. DNA for the CDR3: TGTGCCAGCAGGAGGGGGGCAGTTCGTGGTGGCTACACCTTC.

The rearrangement uses TRBV30 and TRBJ1-2; D gene uncertain. CDR1 and CDR2 (germline): GTSNPN, SVGIG (reference sequence). CDR3 size: 11 residues. The V and J ends lost 4 bases and 2 bases respectively, with 5 bases between them. In DNA, the CDR3 is TGTGCCTGGAAAGAAAACTATGGCTACACCTTC. This gives the protein CAWKENYGYTF.

The gene calls are TRBV9 and TRBJ1-2; D remains unclear. Germline-derived CDR1 and CDR2 are SGDLS and YYNGEE. The V gene lost 0 bases and the J gene lost 8 bases, with 14 bases spanning the gap. CDR3 length: 14 residues. DNA of the CDR3: TGTGCCAGCAGCGTAGATCCCAGTAAGCGGGGCTACACCTTC. This codes for CASSVDPSKRGYTF.

J is TRBJ2-3 and V is TRBV5-4, with 8 bases fitting TRBD1. The length of the CDR3 is 15 residues. CDR1 SGHNT and CDR2 YYREEE come from the germline V gene (reference sequence). The V and J ends lost 3 bases and 4 bases, in that order; junction bases with no gene match: 7. CDR3 loop: CASSSSGGRADTQYF. The DNA of the CDR3 is TGTGCCAGCAGCTCCTCAGGGGGCAGGGCAGATACGCAGTATTTT.

The chain has TRBV19 and TRBJ1-1; D remains unclear. Germline values: CDR1 LNHDA, CDR2 SQIVND (reference sequence). Trimming stripped 3 bases from V and 5 bases from J, with 4 bases between. The CDR3 has 11 residues. Here the CDR3 reads CASSITTEAFF. CDR3 DNA sequence: TGTGCCAGTAGTATCACTACTGAAGCTTTCTTT.

The V gene is TRBV30, the J gene TRBJ2-7, with 8 bases lining up with TRBD1. Trimming took 2 bases from V and 3 from J; bases not matched to a gene: 6. The length of the CDR3 is 14 residues. Germline loops: CDR1 GTSNPN, CDR2 SVGIG (reference sequence). The CDR3 spells CAWSFGQGGYEQYF. CDR3 nucleotide sequence: TGTGCCTGGAGTTTCGGACAGGGTGGCTACGAGCAGTACTTC.